The rows below give T cell receptor beta chains drawn from one sample of a study of shared clonotypes between healthy human individuals. The repertoire was sequenced with immunoSEQ multiplex PCR; TCRdb's copy has only in-frame clones and lacks some. The sample lists more than 850,000 clones; approximately 80% were seen once. Material for sequencing was memory CD4+ T cells from PBMCs. The source is a man between 18 and 29 years old in good health. Some clones in this sample may be carry-over from other donors' samples. The CDR3 runs from the conserved cysteine through the conserved F or W. The D gene is left open where the match is weak. The listing skips clone size in some rows; elsewhere it reads once, few, many or a size class.

>few|TRBV30|-|TRBJ1-4
CAWSGRSNEKLFF
TGTGCCTGGAGTGGGCGGTCTAATGAAAAACTGTTTTTT
>-|TRBV4-2|TRBD1|TRBJ2-6
CASSHLTGAGANVLTF
TGTGCCAGCAGCCACCTAACAGGGGCTGGGGCCAACGTCCTGACTTTC
>-|TRBV28|-|TRBJ2-3
CASSGRAAKYF
TGTGCCAGCAGTGGACGAGCCGCGAAGTATTTT
>-|TRBV5-1|-|TRBJ1-2
CASSLGVPYGYTF
TGCGCCAGCAGCTTGGGAGTACCCTATGGCTACACCTTC
>-|TRBV18|-|TRBJ1-1
CASSPRSTELNTEAFF
TGTGCCAGCTCACCACGATCGACAGAGTTGAACACTGAAGCTTTCTTT
>-|TRBV11-1|-|TRBJ2-7
CASSLVVSGEQYF
TGTGCCAGCAGCTTAGTGGTATCCGGCGAGCAGTACTTC
>few|TRBV6-5|-|TRBJ1-2
CASSPSGTAIYGYTF
TGTGCCAGCAGCCCATCCGGGACGGCGATCTATGGCTACACCTTC
>-|TRBV15|-|TRBJ2-3
CATSSRGQYTDTQYF
TGTGCCACCAGCAGCCGAGGACAGTACACAGATACGCAGTATTTT
>-|TRBV5-1|TRBD2|TRBJ2-5
CASTWDSGTLETQYF
TGCGCCAGCACGTGGGATAGCGGGACTCTAGAGACCCAGTACTTC
>-|TRBV5-6|-|TRBJ2-7
CASSPLGELNYEQYF
TGTGCCAGCAGCCCTCTCGGTGAGCTGAACTACGAGCAGTACTTC
>-|TRBV28|TRBD2|TRBJ2-3
CASSFSGLAGPTDTQYF
TGTGCCAGCAGTTTCTCCGGACTAGCGGGCCCCACAGATACGCAGTATTTT
>once|TRBV27|TRBD2|TRBJ2-1
CASSLKAGGSRVGDEQFF
TGTGCCAGCAGTTTAAAAGCGGGAGGGTCCCGGGTTGGCGATGAGCAGTTCTTC
>-|TRBV20-1|-|TRBJ2-1
CSAPLYNEQFF
TGCAGTGCGCCACTCTACAATGAGCAGTTCTTC
>-|TRBV9|TRBD2|TRBJ2-7
CASSIGLAGGRSEQYF
TGTGCCAGCAGCATCGGACTAGCGGGAGGGAGAAGCGAGCAGTACTTC
>-|TRBV5-5|-|TRBJ2-5
CASSLGVGETQYF
TGTGCCAGCAGCTTGGGGGTTGGGGAGACCCAGTACTTC
>once|TRBV9|TRBD2|TRBJ2-5
CASSVEVGGETQYF
TGTGCCAGCAGCGTAGAAGTGGGGGGGGAGACCCAGTACTTC
>-|TRBV27|TRBD2|TRBJ2-2
CASSLRLADNTGELFF
TGTGCCAGCAGTTTAAGACTAGCAGACAACACCGGGGAGCTGTTTTTT
>once|TRBV27|TRBD2|TRBJ2-7
CASREPGGGSYEQYF
TGTGCCAGCAGAGAACCCGGGGGGGGCTCCTACGAGCAGTACTTC
>-|TRBV4-1|TRBD2|TRBJ2-5
CASSHLGTSGLGTQYF
TGCGCCAGCAGCCATCTCGGGACTAGCGGACTAGGGACCCAGTACTTC
>-|TRBV7-2|-|TRBJ2-1
CASSLGGLGEQFF
TGTGCCAGCAGCTTAGGGGGGTTAGGTGAGCAGTTCTTC
>-|TRBV2|TRBD1|TRBJ2-7
CASTPGTEYEQYF
TGTGCCAGCACCCCTGGGACAGAGTACGAGCAGTACTTC
>-|TRBV2|TRBD2|TRBJ2-3
CASSSRLAGNTDTQYF
TGTGCCAGCAGCTCCAGACTAGCGGGGAATACAGATACGCAGTATTTT
>once|TRBV27|-|TRBJ2-1
CASSSQAGATGEQFF
TGTGCCAGCAGTTCTCAAGCGGGCGCGACCGGTGAGCAGTTCTTC
>-|TRBV9|TRBD1|TRBJ2-3
CASSIQGADTQYF
TGTGCCAGCAGCATACAGGGGGCAGATACGCAGTATTTT
>few|TRBV7-3|-|TRBJ2-5
CASSLSAGRSQYF
TGTGCCAGCAGCTTATCGGCAGGGAGGTCCCAGTACTTC
>-|TRBV5-4|TRBD1|TRBJ1-1
CASSPGQAGSGLTEAFF
TGTGCCAGCAGCCCGGGACAGGCGGGCTCTGGTCTCACTGAAGCTTTCTTT
>-|TRBV9|TRBD2|TRBJ2-1
CASSVLPGLADNEQFF
TGTGCCAGCAGCGTGTTGCCGGGACTAGCGGACAATGAGCAGTTCTTC
>few|TRBV7-8|-|TRBJ2-2
CASRDSNTGELFF
TGTGCCAGCAGGGATTCGAACACCGGGGAGCTGTTTTTT
>-|TRBV27|-|TRBJ1-1
CASSIRDLNTEAFF
TGTGCCAGCAGCATCCGGGACCTAAACACTGAAGCTTTCTTT
>-|TRBV28|-|TRBJ1-1
CASSPPRQLLNTEAFF
TGTGCCAGCAGTCCCCCCCGGCAGCTCCTCAACACTGAAGCTTTCTTT
>-|TRBV5-4|TRBD2|TRBJ2-3
CASRRTSGRTAPDTQYF
TGTGCCAGCAGACGGACTAGCGGGAGGACGGCCCCAGATACGCAGTATTTT
>once|TRBV27|-|TRBJ2-7
CASSLRGEQYF
TGTGCCAGCAGTTTACGGGGGGAGCAGTACTTC
>-|TRBV11-2|-|TRBJ2-7
CASSLGPQGINEQYF
TGTGCCAGCAGCTTAGGTCCCCAGGGGATCAACGAGCAGTACTTC
>-|TRBV4-2|TRBD1|TRBJ2-7
CASSNRDRVNF
TGTGCCAGCAGCAACCGGGACAGGGTCAACTTC
>few|TRBV7-6|-|TRBJ2-2
CASSLLVNTGELFF
TGTGCCAGCAGCTTGCTGGTGAACACCGGGGAGCTGTTTTTT
>-|TRBV30|TRBD1|TRBJ2-2
CAWGPAPQGALGELFF
TGTGCCTGGGGCCCCGCCCCCCAGGGGGCATTGGGGGAGCTGTTTTTT
>-|TRBV7-9|-|TRBJ2-1
CASSLESVSAEQFF
TGTGCCAGCAGCTTAGAATCGGTATCGGCTGAGCAGTTCTTC
>-|TRBV10-3|-|TRBJ1-3
CATSGSLSGNTIYF
TGTGCCACCTCAGGGAGTCTCTCTGGAAACACCATATATTTT
>-|TRBV9|-|TRBJ1-2
CASSQRSRGYTF
TGTGCCAGCAGCCAAAGGTCCCGAGGCTACACCTTC
>-|TRBV4-1|-|TRBJ2-1
CASSHRVGGEQFF
TGCGCCAGCAGCCACAGGGTAGGTGGTGAGCAGTTCTTC
>-|TRBV7-9|-|TRBJ1-3
CASSPTVGGNTIYF
TGTGCCAGCAGCCCGACAGTGGGGGGAAACACCATATATTTT
>-|TRBV7-8|-|TRBJ2-7
CASSPGMAGASSYEQYF
TGTGCCAGCAGCCCCGGAATGGCGGGTGCGAGCTCCTACGAGCAGTACTTC
>-|TRBV25-1|TRBD1|TRBJ2-3
CASSAQGAIDTQYF
TGTGCCAGCAGTGCTCAGGGGGCGATAGATACGCAGTATTTT
>few|TRBV7-2|TRBD2|TRBJ2-3
CASSLAGLAAGDTQYF
TGTGCCAGCAGCTTAGCGGGCCTAGCGGCTGGAGATACGCAGTATTTT
>-|TRBV11-3|-|TRBJ1-1
CASSLDGGSTEAFF
TGTGCCAGCAGCTTAGACGGGGGATCCACTGAAGCTTTCTTT
>-|TRBV5-1|-|TRBJ2-7
CASSSDAGTPSSYEQYF
TGCGCCAGCAGCTCAGACGCCGGGACTCCAAGCTCCTACGAGCAGTACTTC
>-|TRBV6-6|TRBD1|TRBJ1-1
CASSNRQGGTEAFF
TGTGCCAGCAGTAACCGACAGGGAGGCACTGAAGCTTTCTTT
>-|TRBV28|-|TRBJ1-3
CASKATGSGNTIYF
TGTGCCAGCAAGGCCACAGGCTCTGGAAACACCATATATTTT
>-|TRBV6-5|-|TRBJ2-1
CASSKLNEQFF
TGTGCCAGCAGTAAACTCAATGAGCAGTTCTTC
>-|TRBV7-2|-|TRBJ2-2
CASSLPNTGELFF
TGTGCCAGCAGCTTACCCAACACCGGGGAGCTGTTTTTT
>-|TRBV11-1|TRBD2|TRBJ2-4
CASSLKTSGASVQYF
TGTGCCAGCAGCTTGAAGACTAGCGGGGCCTCCGTTCAGTACTTC
>few|TRBV4-1|TRBD2|TRBJ2-7
CASSLLAGSYEQYF
TGCGCCAGCAGCCTACTAGCGGGAAGCTACGAGCAGTACTTC
>few|TRBV6-4|-|TRBJ1-5
CASSVQYNQPQHF
TGTGCCAGCAGTGTACAGTACAATCAGCCCCAGCATTTT
>few|TRBV5-8|TRBD1|TRBJ1-2
CASSLAQGAFGYGYTF
TGTGCCAGCAGCTTGGCACAGGGGGCGTTTGGCTATGGCTACACCTTC
>-|TRBV19|-|TRBJ1-5
CASSALQGTWQPQHF
TGTGCCAGTAGTGCGTTACAGGGAACGTGGCAGCCCCAGCATTTT
>-|TRBV6-1|TRBD2|TRBJ2-1
CASSRASGSYYEQFF
TGTGCCAGCAGCCGGGCTAGCGGGAGTTACTATGAGCAGTTCTTC
>-|TRBV5-4|TRBD2|TRBJ2-7
CASSLTGGNYEQYF
TGTGCCAGCAGCTTGACGGGGGGAAACTACGAGCAGTACTTC
>-|TRBV10-3|TRBD2|TRBJ2-7
CAISEYGGRAGYEQYF
TGTGCCATCAGTGAGTACGGCGGGAGGGCCGGGTACGAGCAGTACTTC
>once|TRBV18|-|TRBJ1-2
CASSPIMTGVASNYGYTF
TGTGCCAGCTCACCAATTATGACGGGGGTGGCCTCTAACTATGGCTACACCTTC